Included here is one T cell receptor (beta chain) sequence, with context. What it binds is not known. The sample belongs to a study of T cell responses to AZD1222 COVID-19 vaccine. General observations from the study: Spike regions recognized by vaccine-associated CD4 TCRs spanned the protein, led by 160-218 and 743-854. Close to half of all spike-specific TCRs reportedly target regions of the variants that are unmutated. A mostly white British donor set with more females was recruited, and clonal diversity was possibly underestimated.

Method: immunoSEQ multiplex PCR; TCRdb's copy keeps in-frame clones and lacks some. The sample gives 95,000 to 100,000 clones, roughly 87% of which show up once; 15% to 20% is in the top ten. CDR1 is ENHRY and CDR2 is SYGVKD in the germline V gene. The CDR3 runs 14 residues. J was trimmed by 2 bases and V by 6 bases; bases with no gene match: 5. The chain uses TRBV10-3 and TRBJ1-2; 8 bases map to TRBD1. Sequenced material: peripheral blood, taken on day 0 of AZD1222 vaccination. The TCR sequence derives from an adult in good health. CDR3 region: CAIRGQGWNYGYTF. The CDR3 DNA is TGTGCCATCAGAGGACAGGGCTGGAACTATGGCTACACCTTC.